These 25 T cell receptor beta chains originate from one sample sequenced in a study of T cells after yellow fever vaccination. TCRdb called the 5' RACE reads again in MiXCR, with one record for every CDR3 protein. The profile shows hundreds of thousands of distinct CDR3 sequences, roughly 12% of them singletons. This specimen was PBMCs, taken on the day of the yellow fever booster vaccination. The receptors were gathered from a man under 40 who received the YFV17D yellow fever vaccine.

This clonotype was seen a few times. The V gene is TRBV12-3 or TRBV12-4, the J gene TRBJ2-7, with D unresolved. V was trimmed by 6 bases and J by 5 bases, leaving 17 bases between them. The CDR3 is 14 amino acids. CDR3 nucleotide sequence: TGTGCCAGCAGCCAAAGTAGGAATTTGGACGAGCAGTACTTC. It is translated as CASSQSRNLDEQYF.

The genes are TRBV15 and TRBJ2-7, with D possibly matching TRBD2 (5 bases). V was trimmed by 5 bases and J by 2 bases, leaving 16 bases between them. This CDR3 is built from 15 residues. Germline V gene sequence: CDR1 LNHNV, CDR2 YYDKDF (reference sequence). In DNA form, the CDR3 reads TGTGCCACCAGCGGACTCGGAGCGGCAGCCTACGAGCAGTACTTC. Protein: CATSGLGAAAYEQYF.

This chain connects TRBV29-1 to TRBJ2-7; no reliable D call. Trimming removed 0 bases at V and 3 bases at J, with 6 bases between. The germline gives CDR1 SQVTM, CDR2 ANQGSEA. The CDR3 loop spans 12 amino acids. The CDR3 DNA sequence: TGCAGCGTTGAAGATCAAGGCTACGAGCAGTACTTC. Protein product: CSVEDQGYEQYF.

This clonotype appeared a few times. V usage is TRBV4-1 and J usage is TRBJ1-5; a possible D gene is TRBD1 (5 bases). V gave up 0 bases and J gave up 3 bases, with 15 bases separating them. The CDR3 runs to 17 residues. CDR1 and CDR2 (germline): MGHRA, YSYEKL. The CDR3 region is CASSQEPPTAYNQPQHF. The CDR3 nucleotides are TGCGCCAGCAGCCAAGAACCCCCGACAGCATACAATCAGCCCCAGCATTTT.

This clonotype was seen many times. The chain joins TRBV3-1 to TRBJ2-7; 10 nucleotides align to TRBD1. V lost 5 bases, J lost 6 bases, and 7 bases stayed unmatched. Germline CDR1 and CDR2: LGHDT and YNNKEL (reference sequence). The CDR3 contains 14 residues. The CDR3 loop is CASSFGTGAVEQYF. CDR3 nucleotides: TGTGCCAGCAGCTTCGGGACAGGGGCAGTCGAGCAGTACTTC.

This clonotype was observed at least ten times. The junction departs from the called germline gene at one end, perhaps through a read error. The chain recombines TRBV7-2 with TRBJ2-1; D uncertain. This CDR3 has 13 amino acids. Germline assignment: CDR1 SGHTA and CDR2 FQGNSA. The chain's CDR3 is CASSLNTYNEQFF. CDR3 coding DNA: TGCGCCAGCAGCTTGAATACCTACAATGAGCAGTTCTTC.

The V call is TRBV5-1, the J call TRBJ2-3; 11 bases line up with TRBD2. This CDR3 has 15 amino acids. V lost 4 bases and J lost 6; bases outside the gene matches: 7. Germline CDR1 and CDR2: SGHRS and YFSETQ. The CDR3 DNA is TGCGCCAGCAGCCGAGGGACTAGCGGCCGGGATACGCAGTATTTT. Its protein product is CASSRGTSGRDTQYF.

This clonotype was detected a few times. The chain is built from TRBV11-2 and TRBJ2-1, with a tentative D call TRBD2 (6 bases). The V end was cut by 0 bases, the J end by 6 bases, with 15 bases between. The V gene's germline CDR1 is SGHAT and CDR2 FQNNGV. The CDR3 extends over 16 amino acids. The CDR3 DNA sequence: TGTGCCAGCAGCTTAGAAATGGAGGGCCACTCCAATGAGCAGTTCTTC. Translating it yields CASSLEMEGHSNEQFF. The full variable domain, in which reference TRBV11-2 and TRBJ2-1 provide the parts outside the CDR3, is EAGVAQSPRYKIIEKRQSVAFWCNPISGHATLYWYQQILGQGPKLLIQFQNNGVVDDSQLPKDRFSAERLKGVDSTLKIQPAKLEDSAVYLCASSLEMEGHSNEQFFGPGTRLTVL.

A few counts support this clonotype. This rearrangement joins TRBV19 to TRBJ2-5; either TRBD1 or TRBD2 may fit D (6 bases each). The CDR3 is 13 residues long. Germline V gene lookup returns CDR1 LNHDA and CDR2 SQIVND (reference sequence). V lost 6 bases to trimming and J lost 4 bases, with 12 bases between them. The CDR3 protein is CASRRGAGETQYF. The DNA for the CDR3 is TGTGCCAGTAGAAGGGGGGCCGGAGAGACCCAGTACTTC.

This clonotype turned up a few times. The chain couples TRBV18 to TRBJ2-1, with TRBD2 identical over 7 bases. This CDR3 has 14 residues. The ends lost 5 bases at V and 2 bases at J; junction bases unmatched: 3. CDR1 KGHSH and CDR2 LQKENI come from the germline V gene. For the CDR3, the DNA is TGTGCCAGCTCAATTCTAGCGGCCTACAATGAGCAGTTCTTC. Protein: CASSILAAYNEQFF.

CDR3 sequence reads: CASSQNRAGRAYGYTF. The CDR3 DNA is TGTGCCAGCAGTCAGAACCGGGCAGGGCGGGCCTATGGCTACACCTTC. The J gene is TRBJ1-2, the V gene TRBV27; possible D gene TRBD1, 5 bases. The CDR3 runs 16 residues. Germline V gives CDR1 MNHEY, CDR2 SMNVEV (reference sequence). Trimming took off 5 bases at V and 4 bases at J, with 20 bases between the two ends.

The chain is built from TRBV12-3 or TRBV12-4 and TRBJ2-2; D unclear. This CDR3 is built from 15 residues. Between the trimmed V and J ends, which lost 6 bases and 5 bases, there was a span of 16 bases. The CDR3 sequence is CASSPQAAQTGELFF. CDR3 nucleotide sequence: TGTGCCAGCAGCCCCCAGGCAGCTCAAACCGGGGAGCTGTTTTTT.

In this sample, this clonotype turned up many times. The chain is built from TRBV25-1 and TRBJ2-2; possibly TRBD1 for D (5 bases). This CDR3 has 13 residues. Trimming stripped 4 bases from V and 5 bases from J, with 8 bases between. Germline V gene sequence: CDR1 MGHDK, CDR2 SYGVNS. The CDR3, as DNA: TGTGCCAGCAGTGGTCAGGGAACCGGGGAGCTGTTTTTT. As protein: CASSGQGTGELFF. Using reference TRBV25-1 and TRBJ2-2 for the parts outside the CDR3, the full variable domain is EADIYQTPRYLVIGTGKKITLECSQTMGHDKMYWYQQDPGMELHLIHYSYGVNSTEKGDLSSESTVSRIRTEHFPLTLESARPSHTSQYLCASSGQGTGELFFGEGSRLTVL.

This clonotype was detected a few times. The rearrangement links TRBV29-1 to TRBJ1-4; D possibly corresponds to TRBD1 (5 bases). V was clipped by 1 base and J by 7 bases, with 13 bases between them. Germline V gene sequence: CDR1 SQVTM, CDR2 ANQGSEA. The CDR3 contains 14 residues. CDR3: CSVEGSGLSEKLFF. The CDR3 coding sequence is TGCAGCGTTGAAGGTTCAGGGTTGTCTGAAAAACTGTTTTTT.

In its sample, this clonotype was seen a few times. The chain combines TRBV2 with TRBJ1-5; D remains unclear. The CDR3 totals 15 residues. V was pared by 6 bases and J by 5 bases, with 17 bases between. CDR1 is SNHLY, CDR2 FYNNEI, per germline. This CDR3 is CASRGDAGSHQPQHF. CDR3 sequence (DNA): TGTGCCAGCAGGGGAGACGCCGGGTCCCATCAGCCCCAGCATTTT.

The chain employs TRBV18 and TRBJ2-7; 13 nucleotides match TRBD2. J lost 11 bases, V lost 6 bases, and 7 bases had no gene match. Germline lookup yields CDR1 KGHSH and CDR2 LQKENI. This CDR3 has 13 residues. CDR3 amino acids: CASSPGLAGEEYF. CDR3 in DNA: TGTGCCAGCTCGCCTGGACTAGCGGGGGAGGAGTACTTC.

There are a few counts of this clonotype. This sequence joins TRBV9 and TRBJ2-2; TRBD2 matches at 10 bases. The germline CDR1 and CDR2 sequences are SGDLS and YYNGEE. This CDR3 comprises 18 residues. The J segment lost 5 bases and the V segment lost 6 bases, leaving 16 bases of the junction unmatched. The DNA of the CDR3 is TGTGCCAGCACCCAACGTCCCCAGACTAGCGGGTCGACCGGGGAGCTGTTTTTT. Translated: CASTQRPQTSGSTGELFF.

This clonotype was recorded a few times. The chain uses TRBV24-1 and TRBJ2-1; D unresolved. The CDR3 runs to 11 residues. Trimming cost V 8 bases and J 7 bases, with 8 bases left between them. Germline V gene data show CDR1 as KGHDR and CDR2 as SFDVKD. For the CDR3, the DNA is TGTGCCACCAAGAAGGATAATGAGCAGTTCTTC. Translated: CATKKDNEQFF.

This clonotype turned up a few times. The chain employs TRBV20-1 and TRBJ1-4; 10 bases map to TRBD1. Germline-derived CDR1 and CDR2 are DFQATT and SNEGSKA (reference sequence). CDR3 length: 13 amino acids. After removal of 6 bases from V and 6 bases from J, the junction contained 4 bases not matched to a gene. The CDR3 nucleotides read TGCAGTGCAGACGGGACAGGGGATGAAAAACTGTTTTTT. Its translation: CSADGTGDEKLFF.

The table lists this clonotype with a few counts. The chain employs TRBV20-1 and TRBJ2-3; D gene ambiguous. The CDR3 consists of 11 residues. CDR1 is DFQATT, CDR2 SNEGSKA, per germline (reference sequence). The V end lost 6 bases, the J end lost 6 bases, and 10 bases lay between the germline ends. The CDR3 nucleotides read TGCAGTGCAACCCGTTTCGATACGCAGTATTTT. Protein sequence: CSATRFDTQYF.

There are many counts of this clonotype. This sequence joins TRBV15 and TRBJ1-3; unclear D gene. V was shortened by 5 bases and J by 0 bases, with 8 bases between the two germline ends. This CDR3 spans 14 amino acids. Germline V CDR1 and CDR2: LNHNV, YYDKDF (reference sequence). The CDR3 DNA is TGTGCCACCAGCGAGGACGCCTCTGGAAACACCATATATTTT. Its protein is CATSEDASGNTIYF. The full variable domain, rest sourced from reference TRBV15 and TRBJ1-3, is DAMVIQNPRYQVTQFGKPVTLSCSQTLNHNVMYWYQQKSSQAPKLLFHYYDKDFNNEADTPDNFQSRRPNTSFCFLDIRSPGLGDTAMYLCATSEDASGNTIYFGEGSWLTVV.

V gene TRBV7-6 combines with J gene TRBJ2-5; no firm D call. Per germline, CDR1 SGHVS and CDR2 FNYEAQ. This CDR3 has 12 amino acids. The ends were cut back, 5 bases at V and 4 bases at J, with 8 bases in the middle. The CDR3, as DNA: TGTGCCAGCAGCAACCCTCTAGAGACCCAGTACTTC. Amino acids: CASSNPLETQYF.

Here the CDR3 DNA reads TGTGCCACCAGTGTACTGGGACGCCGAAATAAGGGCAATCAGCCCCAGCATTTT. Its protein is CATSVLGRRNKGNQPQHF. The chain uses TRBV24-1 and TRBJ1-5, with a possible D match to TRBD1 (5 bases). CDR1 KGHDR and CDR2 SFDVKD come from the germline V gene. The CDR3 consists of 18 residues. V dropped 5 bases and J dropped 2 bases, with 21 bases sitting between them.

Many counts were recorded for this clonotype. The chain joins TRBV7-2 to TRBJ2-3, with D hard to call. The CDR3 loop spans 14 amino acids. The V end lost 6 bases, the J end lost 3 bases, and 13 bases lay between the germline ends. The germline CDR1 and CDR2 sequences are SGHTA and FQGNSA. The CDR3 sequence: CASSLDSATDTQYF. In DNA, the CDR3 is TGTGCCAGCAGTCTTGACTCAGCGACAGATACGCAGTATTTT.

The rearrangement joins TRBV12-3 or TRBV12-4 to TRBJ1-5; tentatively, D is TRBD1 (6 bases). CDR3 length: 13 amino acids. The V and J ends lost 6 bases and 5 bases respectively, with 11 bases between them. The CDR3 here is CASRQGWDQPQHF. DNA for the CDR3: TGTGCCAGCAGACAGGGTTGGGATCAGCCCCAGCATTTT.